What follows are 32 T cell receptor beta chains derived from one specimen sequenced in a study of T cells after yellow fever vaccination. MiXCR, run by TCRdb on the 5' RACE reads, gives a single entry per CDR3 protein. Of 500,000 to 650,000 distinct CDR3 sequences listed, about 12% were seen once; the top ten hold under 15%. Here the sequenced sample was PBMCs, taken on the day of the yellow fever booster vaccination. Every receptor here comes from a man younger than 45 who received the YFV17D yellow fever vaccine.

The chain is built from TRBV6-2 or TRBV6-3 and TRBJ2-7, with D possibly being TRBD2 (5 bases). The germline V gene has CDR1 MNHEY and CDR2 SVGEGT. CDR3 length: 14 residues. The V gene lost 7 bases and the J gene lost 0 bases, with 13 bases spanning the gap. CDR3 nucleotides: TGTGCCAGCAAAAGCACCGGGAACTCCTACGAGCAGTACTTC. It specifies CASKSTGNSYEQYF.

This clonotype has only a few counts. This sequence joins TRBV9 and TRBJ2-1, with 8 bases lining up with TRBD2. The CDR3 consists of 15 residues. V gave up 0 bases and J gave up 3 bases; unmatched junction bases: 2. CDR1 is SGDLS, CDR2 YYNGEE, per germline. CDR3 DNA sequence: TGTGCCAGCAGCGTAGACACTAGCGGCTACAATGAGCAGTTCTTC. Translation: CASSVDTSGYNEQFF.

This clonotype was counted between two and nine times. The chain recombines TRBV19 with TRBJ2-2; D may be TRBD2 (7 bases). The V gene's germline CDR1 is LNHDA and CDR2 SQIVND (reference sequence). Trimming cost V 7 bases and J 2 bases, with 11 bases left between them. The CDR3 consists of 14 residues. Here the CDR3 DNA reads TGTGCCAGTAATGGGGGGGCCAACACCGGGGAGCTGTTTTTT. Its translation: CASNGGANTGELFF.

The CDR3 DNA is TGCAGCGTTAAAAAACAGGGGTCCACCTACGAGCAGTACTTC. It specifies CSVKKQGSTYEQYF. V gene TRBV29-1 combines with J gene TRBJ2-7, with 7 bases lining up with TRBD1. V gave up 5 bases and J gave up 2 bases; unmatched junction bases: 9. The CDR3 contains 14 residues. Germline V lookup: CDR1 SQVTM, CDR2 ANQGSEA.

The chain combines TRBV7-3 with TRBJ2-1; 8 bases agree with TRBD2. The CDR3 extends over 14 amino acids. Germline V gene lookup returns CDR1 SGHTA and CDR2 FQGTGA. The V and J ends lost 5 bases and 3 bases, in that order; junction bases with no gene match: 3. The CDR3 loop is CASSETSDYNEQFF. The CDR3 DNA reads TGTGCCAGCAGCGAGACTAGCGACTACAATGAGCAGTTCTTC.

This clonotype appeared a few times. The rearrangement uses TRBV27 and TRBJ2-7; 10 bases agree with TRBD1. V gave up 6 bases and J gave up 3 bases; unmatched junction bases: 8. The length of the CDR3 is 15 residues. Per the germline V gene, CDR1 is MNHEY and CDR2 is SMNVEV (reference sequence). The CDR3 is CASSHSGTGVYEQYF. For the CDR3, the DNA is TGTGCCAGCAGCCACTCCGGGACAGGGGTCTACGAGCAGTACTTC.

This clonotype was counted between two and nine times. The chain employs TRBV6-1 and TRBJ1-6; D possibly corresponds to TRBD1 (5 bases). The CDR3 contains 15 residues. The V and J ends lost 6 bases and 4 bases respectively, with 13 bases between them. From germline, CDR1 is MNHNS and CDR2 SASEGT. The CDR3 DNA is TGTGCCAGCAGACAAGGACATGTGTATAATTCACCCCTCCACTTT. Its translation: CASRQGHVYNSPLHF.

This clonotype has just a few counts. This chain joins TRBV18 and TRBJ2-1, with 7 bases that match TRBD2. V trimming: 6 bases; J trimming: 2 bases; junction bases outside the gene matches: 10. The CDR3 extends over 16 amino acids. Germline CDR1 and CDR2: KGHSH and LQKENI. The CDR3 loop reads CASSLTSATPYNEQFF. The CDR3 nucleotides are TGTGCCAGCTCCCTTACTAGCGCCACACCCTACAATGAGCAGTTCTTC.

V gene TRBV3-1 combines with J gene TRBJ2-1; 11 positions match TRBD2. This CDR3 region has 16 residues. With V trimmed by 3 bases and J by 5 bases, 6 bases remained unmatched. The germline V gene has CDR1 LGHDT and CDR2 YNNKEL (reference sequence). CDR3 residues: CASSHWTSGPNNEQFF. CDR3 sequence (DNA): TGTGCCAGCAGCCATTGGACTAGCGGGCCAAACAATGAGCAGTTCTTC.

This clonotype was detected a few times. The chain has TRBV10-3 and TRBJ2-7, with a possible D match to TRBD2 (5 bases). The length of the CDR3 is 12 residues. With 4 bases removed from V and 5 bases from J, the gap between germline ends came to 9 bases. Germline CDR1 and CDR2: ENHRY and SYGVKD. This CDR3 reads CAISGAGNEQYF. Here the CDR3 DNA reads TGTGCCATCAGTGGGGCGGGTAACGAGCAGTACTTC.

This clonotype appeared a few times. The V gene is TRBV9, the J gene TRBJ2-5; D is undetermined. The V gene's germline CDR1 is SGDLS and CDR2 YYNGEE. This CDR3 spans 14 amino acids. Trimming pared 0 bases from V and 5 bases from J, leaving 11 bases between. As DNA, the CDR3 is TGTGCCAGCAGCGTAGCTCCCAGGTCGGAGACCCAGTACTTC. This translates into CASSVAPRSETQYF.

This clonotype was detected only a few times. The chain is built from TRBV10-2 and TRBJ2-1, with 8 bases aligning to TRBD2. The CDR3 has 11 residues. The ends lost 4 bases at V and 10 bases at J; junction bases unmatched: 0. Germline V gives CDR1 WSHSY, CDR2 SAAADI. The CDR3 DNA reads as TGCGCCAGCAGTGGGACTAGCGAGCAGTTCTTC. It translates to CASSGTSEQFF.

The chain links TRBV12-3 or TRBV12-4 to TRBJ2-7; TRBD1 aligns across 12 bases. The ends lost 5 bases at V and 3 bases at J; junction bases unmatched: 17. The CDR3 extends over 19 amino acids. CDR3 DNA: TGTGCCAGCAGTGGGACTTCGGGACAGGGGGCGGGAAACTACTACGAGCAGTACTTC. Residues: CASSGTSGQGAGNYYEQYF.

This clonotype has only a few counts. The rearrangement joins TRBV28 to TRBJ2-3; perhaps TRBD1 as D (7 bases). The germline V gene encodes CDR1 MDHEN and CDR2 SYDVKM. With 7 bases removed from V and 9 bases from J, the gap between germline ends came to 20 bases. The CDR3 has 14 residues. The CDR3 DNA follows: TGTGCCAGCATCGAGGAGGGGGCTAGAGAAACGCAGTATTTT. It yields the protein CASIEEGARETQYF.

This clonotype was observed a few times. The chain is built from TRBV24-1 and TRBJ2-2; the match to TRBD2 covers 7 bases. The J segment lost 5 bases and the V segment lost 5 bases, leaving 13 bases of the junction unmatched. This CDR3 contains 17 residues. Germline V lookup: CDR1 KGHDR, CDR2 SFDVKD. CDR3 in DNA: TGTGCCACCAGTGTCCCCGGGGGGACCCCCGGAACCGGGGAGCTGTTTTTT. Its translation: CATSVPGGTPGTGELFF.

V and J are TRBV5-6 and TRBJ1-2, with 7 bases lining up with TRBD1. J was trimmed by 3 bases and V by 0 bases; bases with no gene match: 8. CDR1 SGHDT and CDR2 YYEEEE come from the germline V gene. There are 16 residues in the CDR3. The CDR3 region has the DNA TGTGCCAGCAGCTTGGTAGCAGGGGGATTATACTATGGCTACACCTTC. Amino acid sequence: CASSLVAGGLYYGYTF.

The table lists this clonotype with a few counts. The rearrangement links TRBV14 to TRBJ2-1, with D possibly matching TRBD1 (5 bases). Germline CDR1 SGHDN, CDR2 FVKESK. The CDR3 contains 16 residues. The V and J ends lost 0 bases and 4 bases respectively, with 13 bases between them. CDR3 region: CASSQDFGAVYNEQFF. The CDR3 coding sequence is TGTGCCAGCAGCCAAGATTTTGGGGCCGTGTACAATGAGCAGTTCTTC.

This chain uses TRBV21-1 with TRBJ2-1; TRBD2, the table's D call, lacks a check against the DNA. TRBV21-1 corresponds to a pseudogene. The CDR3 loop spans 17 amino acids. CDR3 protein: CASSTSKERGLSNEQFF. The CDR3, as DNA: TGTGCCAGCAGCACGTCGAAGGAGCGGGGTTTATCCAATGAGCAGTTCTTC.

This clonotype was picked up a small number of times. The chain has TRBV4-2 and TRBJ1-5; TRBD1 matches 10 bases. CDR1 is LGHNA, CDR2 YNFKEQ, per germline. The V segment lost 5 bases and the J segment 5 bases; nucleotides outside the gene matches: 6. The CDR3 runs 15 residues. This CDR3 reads CASSSLGTGDQPQHF. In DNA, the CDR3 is TGTGCCAGCAGCTCCCTTGGGACAGGGGATCAGCCCCAGCATTTT.

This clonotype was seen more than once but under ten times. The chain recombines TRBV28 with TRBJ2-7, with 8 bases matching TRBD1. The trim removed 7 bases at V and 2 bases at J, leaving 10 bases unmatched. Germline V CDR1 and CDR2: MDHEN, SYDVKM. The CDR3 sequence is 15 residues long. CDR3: CASTDWTGLTYEQYF. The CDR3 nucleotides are TGTGCCAGCACCGACTGGACAGGGTTAACCTACGAGCAGTACTTC.

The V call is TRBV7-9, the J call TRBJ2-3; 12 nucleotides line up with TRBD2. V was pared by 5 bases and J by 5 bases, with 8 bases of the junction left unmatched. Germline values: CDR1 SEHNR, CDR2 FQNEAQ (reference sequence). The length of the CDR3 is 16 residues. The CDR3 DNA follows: TGTGCCAGCAGCGAGAGGTGGACTAGCGGGATAGATACGCAGTATTTT. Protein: CASSERWTSGIDTQYF.

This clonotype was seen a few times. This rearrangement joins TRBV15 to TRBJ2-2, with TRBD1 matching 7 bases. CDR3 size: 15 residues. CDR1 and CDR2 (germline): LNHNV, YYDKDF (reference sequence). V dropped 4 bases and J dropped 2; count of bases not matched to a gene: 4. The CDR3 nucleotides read TGTGCCACCAGCACCGGGACAGCAAACACCGGGGAGCTGTTTTTT. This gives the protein CATSTGTANTGELFF. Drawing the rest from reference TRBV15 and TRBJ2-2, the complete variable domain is DAMVIQNPRYQVTQFGKPVTLSCSQTLNHNVMYWYQQKSSQAPKLLFHYYDKDFNNEADTPDNFQSRRPNTSFCFLDIRSPGLGDTAMYLCATSTGTANTGELFFGEGSRLTVL.

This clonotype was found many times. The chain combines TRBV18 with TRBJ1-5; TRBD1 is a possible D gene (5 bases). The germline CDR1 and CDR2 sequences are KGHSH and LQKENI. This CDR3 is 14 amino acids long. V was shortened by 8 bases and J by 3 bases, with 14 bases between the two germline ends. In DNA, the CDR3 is TGTGCCAGCAGTCCCGGGACTGACAATCAGCCCCAGCATTTT. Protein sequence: CASSPGTDNQPQHF. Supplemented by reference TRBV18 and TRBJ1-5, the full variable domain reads NAGVMQNPRHLVRRRGQEARLRCSPMKGHSHVYWYRQLPEEGLKFMVYLQKENIIDESGMPKERFSAEFPKEGPSILRIQQVVRGDSAAYFCASSPGTDNQPQHFGDGTRLSIL.

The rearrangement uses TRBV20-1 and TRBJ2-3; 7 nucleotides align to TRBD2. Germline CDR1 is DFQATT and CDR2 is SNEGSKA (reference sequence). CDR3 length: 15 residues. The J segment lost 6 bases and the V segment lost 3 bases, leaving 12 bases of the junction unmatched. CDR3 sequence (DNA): TGCAGTGCTAGCAGTGGCGCGGGAGAGGCCGATACGCAGTATTTT. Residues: CSASSGAGEADTQYF.

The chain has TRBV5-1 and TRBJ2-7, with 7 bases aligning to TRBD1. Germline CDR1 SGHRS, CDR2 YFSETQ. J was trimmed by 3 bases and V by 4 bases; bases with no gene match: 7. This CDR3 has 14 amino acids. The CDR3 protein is CASSTFNRGYEQYF. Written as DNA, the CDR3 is TGCGCCAGCAGCACTTTTAACAGGGGCTACGAGCAGTACTTC.

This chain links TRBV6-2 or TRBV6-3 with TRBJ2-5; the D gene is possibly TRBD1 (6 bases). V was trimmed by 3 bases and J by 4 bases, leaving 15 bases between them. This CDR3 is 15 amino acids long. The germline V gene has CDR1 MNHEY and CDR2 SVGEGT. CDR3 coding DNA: TGTGCCAGCAGTTATGGGGACATCACACTAGAGACCCAGTACTTC. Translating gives CASSYGDITLETQYF.

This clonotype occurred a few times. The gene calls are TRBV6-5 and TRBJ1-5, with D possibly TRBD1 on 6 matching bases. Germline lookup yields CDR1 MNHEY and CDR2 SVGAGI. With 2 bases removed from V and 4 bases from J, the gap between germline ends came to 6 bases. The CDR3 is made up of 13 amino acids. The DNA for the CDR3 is TGTGCCAGCAGTTACGGGACAAATCAGCCCCAGCATTTT. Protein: CASSYGTNQPQHF.

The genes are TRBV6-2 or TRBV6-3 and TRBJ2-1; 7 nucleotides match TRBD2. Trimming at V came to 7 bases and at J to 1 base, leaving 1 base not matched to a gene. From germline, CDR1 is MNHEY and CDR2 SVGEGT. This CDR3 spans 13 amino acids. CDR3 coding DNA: TGTGCCAGCACAGCGGGATCCTACAATGAGCAGTTCTTC. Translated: CASTAGSYNEQFF.

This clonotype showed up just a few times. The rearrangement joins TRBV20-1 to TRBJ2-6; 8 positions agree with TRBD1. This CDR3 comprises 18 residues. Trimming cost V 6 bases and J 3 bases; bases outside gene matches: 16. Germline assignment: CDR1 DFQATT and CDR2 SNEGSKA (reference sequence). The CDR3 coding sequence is TGCAGTGCCCTACTTCAGGGGGCCGTGGTTGGTGGGGCCAACGTCCTGACTTTC. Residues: CSALLQGAVVGGANVLTF.

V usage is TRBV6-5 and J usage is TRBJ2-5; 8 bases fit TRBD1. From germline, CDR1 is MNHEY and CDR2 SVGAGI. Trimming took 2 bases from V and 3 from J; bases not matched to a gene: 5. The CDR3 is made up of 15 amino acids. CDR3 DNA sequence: TGTGCCAGCAGTTACATCTCGGACAGGGAAGAGACCCAGTACTTC. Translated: CASSYISDREETQYF.

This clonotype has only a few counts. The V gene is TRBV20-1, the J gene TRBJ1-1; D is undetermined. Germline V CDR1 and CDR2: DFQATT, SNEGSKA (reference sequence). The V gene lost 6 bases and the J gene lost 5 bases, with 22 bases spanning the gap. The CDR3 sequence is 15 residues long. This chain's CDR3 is CSALAGGERRTEAFF. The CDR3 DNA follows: TGCAGTGCCCTAGCAGGTGGGGAGCGCAGGACTGAAGCTTTCTTT.

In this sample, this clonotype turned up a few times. The CDR3 nucleotides read TGTGCCAGCAGTTACCGGGACGGGTACGAGCAGTACTTC. It codes for CASSYRDGYEQYF. The chain combines TRBV6-5 with TRBJ2-7; D is perhaps TRBD1 or TRBD2 (5 bases each). CDR1 and CDR2 from the germline V gene are MNHEY and SVGAGI. V gave up 2 bases and J gave up 4 bases, with 9 bases separating them. This CDR3 is built from 13 residues.